A selection of T cell receptor beta chains follows, all from one sample in a study of T cells in Graves' hyperthyroidism and ophthalmopathy. TCRdb fed the multiplex PCR reads into MiXCR, producing one record per CDR3 protein. The data show under 700,000 distinct CDR3 sequences, around 46% seen once. Specimen: peripheral blood or thyroid tissue (not recorded which). The origin of the receptors is a woman under 30 with Graves' hyperthyroidism. The CDR3 runs from the conserved cysteine through the conserved F or W. The order of the fields is V gene, clone size, D gene, J gene, CDR3 length, CDR3 DNA, CDR3 protein. D genes are given only for firm matches. The size entry is marked missing in some rows and otherwise reads once, few, many or a size class.

TRBV6-5	.	.	TRBJ1-5	15	TGTGCCAGCAGTTACAGGGCGGACAGTACGGCAGCCCAGCATTTT	CASSYRADSTAAQHF
TRBV5-1	.	.	TRBJ1-1	13	TGCGCCAGCACCTCTGGGGGGAACACTGAAGCTTTCTTT	CASTSGGNTEAFF
TRBV7-9	many	TRBD1	TRBJ1-1	14	TGTGCCAGCAGCATCGGGACAGTGAACACTGAAGCTTTCTTT	CASSIGTVNTEAFF
TRBV7-2	.	.	TRBJ2-7	14	TGTGCCAGCAGTGAAGTCGGCCAGACCCTAGGGCAGTACTTC	CASSEVGQTLGQYF
TRBV24-1	many	TRBD1	TRBJ2-5	15	TGTGCCACCAGTGGAGGTCAGGGACAGCAAGAGACCCAGTACTTC	CATSGGQGQQETQYF
TRBV2	.	.	TRBJ2-7	11	TGTGCCAGCAGTGGCCTGGGAGAGCAGTACTTC	CASSGLGEQYF
TRBV12-3/TRBV12-4	many	.	TRBJ1-2	11	TGTGCCAGCAGTTTAGTAGGGTCGCACACCTTC	CASSLVGSHTF
TRBV7-9	.	.	TRBJ2-7	15	TGTGCCAGCAGCCGGGTGGGGGACTCCTCCTACGAGCAGTACTTC	CASSRVGDSSYEQYF
TRBV2	.	TRBD2	TRBJ2-7	21	TGTGCCAGCAGTTCAGTCCCCCTGGTGCGACTAGCGGGAGCGCCCTCCTACGAGCAGTACTTC	CASSSVPLVRLAGAPSYEQYF
TRBV24-1	.	.	TRBJ1-5	16	TGTGCCACCAGTGCTAAGACAGGTTGGGCTGATCAGCCCCAGCATTTT	CATSAKTGWADQPQHF